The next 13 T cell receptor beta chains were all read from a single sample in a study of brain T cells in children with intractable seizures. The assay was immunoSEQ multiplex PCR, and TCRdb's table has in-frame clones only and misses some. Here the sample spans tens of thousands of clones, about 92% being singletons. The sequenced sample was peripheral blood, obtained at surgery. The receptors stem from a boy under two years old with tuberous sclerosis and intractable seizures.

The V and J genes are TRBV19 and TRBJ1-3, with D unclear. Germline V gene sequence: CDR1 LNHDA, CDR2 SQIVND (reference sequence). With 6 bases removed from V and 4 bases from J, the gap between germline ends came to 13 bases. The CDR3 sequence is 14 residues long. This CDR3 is CASSPTSPGNTIYF. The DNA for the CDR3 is TGTGCCAGTAGCCCCACAAGCCCAGGAAACACCATATATTTT.

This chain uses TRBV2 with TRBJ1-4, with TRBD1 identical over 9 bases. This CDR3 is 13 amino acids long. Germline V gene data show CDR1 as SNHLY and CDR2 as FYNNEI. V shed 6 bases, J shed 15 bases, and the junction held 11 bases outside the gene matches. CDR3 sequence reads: CASSLTGGTRMFF. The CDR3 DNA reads TGTGCCAGCAGCTTGACAGGGGGAACGAGGATGTTTTTT. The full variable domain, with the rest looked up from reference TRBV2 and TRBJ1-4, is EPEVTQTPSHQVTQMGQEVILRCVPISNHLYFYWYRQILGQKVEFLVSFYNNEISEKSEIFDDQFSVERPDGSNFTLKIRSTKLEDSAMYFCASSLTGGTRMFFGSGTQLSVL.

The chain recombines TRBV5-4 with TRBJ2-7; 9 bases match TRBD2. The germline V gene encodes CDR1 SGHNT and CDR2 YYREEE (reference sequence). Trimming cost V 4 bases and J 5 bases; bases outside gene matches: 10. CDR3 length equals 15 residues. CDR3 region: CASSLAGTSWNEQYF. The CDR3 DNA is TGTGCCAGCAGCCTGGCTGGGACTAGCTGGAACGAGCAGTACTTC.

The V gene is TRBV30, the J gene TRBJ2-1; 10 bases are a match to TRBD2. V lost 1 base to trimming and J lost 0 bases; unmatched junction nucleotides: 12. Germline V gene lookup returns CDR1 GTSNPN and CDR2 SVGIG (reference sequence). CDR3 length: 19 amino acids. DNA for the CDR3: TGTGCCTGGAGTGGGTTTCCTAGCGGGGGCCTTAGCTCCTACAATGAGCAGTTCTTC. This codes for CAWSGFPSGGLSSYNEQFF.

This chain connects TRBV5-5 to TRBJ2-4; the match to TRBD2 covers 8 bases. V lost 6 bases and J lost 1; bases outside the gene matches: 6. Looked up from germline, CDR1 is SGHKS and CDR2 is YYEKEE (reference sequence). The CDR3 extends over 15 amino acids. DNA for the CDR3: TGTGCCAGCAAATCAGGCGGGGGGGCCAAAAACATTCAGTACTTC. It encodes CASKSGGGAKNIQYF.

The CDR3 spells CATSDLFILMNTEAFF. The CDR3 DNA reads as TGTGCCACCAGTGATTTGTTTATCCTCATGAACACTGAAGCTTTCTTT. The chain uses TRBV24-1 and TRBJ1-1; D not certain. The germline gives CDR1 KGHDR, CDR2 SFDVKD. With 0 bases removed from V and 0 bases from J, the gap between germline ends came to 10 bases. CDR3 length: 16 residues.

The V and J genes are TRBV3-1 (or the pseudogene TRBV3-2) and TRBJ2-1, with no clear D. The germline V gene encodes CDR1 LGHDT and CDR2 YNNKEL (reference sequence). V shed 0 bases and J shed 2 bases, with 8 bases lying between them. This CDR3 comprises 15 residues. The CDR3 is CASSQDRIPYNEQFF. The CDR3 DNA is TGTGCCAGCAGCCAAGATCGGATCCCCTACAATGAGCAGTTCTTC.

The CDR3 is CASSQDPSGGYNEQFF. CDR3 bases: TGTGCCAGCAGCCAAGATCCCAGCGGGGGGTACAATGAGCAGTTCTTC. The rearrangement uses TRBV4-2 and TRBJ2-1, with 9 bases lining up with TRBD2. V lost 0 bases, J lost 4 bases, and 4 bases stayed unmatched. This CDR3 is 16 amino acids long. Germline values: CDR1 LGHNA, CDR2 YNFKEQ.

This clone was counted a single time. For the CDR3, the DNA is TGTGCCAGCAGCTTATGGCAGGGGGCAGATGAAAAACTGTTTTTT. It is translated as CASSLWQGADEKLFF. The chain is built from TRBV7-9 and TRBJ1-4, with TRBD1 matching 8 bases. The CDR3 has 15 amino acids. The germline gives CDR1 SEHNR, CDR2 FQNEAQ (reference sequence). Trimming cost V 2 bases and J 6 bases; bases outside gene matches: 5. The full variable domain, in which reference TRBV7-9 and TRBJ1-4 provide the parts outside the CDR3, is DTGVSQNPRHKITKRGQNVTFRCDPISEHNRLYWYRQTLGQGPEFLTYFQNEAQLEKSRLLSDRFSAERPKGSFSTLEIQRTEQGDSAMYLCASSLWQGADEKLFFGSGTQLSVL.

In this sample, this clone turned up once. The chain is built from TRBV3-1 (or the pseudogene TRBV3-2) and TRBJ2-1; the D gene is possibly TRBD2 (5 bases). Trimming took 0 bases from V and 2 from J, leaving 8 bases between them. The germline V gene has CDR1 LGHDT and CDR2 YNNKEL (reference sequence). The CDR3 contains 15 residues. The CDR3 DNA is TGTGCCAGCAGCCAAGAGAGGGCGCCCTACAATGAGCAGTTCTTC. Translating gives CASSQERAPYNEQFF.

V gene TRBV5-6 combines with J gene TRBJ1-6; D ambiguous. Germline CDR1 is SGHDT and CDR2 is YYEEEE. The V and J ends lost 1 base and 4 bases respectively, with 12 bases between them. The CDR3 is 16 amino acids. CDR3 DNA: TGTGCCAGCAGCTTGATGACCGGAGTTTATAATTCACCCCTCCACTTT. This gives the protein CASSLMTGVYNSPLHF.

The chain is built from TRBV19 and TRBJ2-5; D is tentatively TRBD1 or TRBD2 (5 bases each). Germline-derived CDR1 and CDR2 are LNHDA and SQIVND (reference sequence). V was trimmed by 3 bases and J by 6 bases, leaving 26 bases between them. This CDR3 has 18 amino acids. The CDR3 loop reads CASSMLYDRPERRKTQYF. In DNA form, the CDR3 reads TGTGCCAGTAGTATGCTTTACGACAGACCGGAGAGGAGGAAGACCCAGTACTTC.

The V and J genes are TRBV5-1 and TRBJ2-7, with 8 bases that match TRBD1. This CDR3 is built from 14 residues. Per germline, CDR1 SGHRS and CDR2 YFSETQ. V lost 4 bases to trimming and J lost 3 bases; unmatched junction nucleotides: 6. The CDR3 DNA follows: TGCGCCAGCAGCGGGACAGGTTCTTTCTACGAGCAGTACTTC. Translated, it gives CASSGTGSFYEQYF.